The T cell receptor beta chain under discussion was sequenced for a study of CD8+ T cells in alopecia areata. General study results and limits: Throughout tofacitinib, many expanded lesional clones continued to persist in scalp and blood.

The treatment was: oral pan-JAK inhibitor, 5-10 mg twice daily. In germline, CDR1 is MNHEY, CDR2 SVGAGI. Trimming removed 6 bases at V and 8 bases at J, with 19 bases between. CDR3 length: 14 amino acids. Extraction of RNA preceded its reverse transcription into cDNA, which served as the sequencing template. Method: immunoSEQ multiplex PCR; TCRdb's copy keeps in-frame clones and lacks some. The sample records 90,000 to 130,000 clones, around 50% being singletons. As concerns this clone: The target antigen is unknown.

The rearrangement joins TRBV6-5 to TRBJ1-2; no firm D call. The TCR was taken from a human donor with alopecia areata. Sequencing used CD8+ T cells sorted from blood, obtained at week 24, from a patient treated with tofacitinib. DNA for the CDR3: TGTGCCAGCAGCCCCGAGGAGAGCCGGCAGGGCTACACCTTC. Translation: CASSPEESRQGYTF.